The text below deals with one TCR beta chain. These data originate in a study of control samples from healthy donors and cancer patients. The CDR3 consists of 20 residues. Sequenced by immunoSEQ multiplex PCR; TCRdb stores in-frame clones only, minus some. The sample includes over 30,000 clones, about 85% seen only once; the top ten take 1.5% to 2%. The TCR sequence derives from a woman between 40 and 50 years old with lung cancer. The sequencing sample was made of PBMCs. The chain employs TRBV21-1 and TRBJ1-4. TRBV21-1 counts as a pseudogene. The DNA for the CDR3 is TGTGCCAGCAGCAAAGGGGGCCCCAGGGAGGGGGCGGCGGGTTATGAAAAACTGTTTTTT. Translated: CASSKGGPREGAAGYEKLFF.